The text below deals with one T cell receptor (beta chain). No antigen is known for it. Reverse transcription of extracted RNA yielded cDNA, which provided the sequencing template. This table comes from immunoSEQ multiplex PCR, and its TCRdb copy is limited to in-frame clones, with some not included. Here the sample spans approximately 180,000 clones, around 64% being singletons. Trimming removed 4 bases from V and 9 bases from J; junction bases left unmatched: 10. Germline V gene lookup returns CDR1 SQVTM and CDR2 ANQGSEA. The CDR3 is 14 amino acids. The entry originates in a study of CD8+ T cells in alopecia areata. Study as a whole: Oral tofacitinib, 5 to 10 mg twice daily, was given in an open-label trial. Patients given treatment had severity scored by the percentage of scalp area affected.

The treatment: oral pan-JAK inhibitor, 5-10 mg twice daily. The study's findings and limits: Tofacitinib did not eliminate many expanded lesional clones from scalp or blood.

The receptor comes from a human donor with alopecia areata. The material sequenced was CD4+ T cells sorted from blood, taken between weeks 49 and 50, from a patient treated with tofacitinib. The gene calls are TRBV29-1 and TRBJ2-1; 9 nucleotides agree with TRBD1. The CDR3 loop reads CSVADRGPPSEQFF. The CDR3 nucleotides read TGCAGCGTTGCGGACAGGGGACCGCCAAGTGAGCAGTTCTTC.